The clone carrying this T cell receptor beta chain showed up just a few times. Its antigen is not known. The sample originates from a study of shared clonotypes between healthy human individuals. Regarding the study as a whole: On the whole, naive subsets had larger estimated richness than memory subsets had. Represented genetic and exposure-history diversity was restricted by having few donors.

Positive CCR7 selection of CD45RO-negative cells yielded the naive CD8 cells, and terminally differentiated effector memory CD45RA+ cells were excluded. V shed 2 bases, J shed 0 bases, and the junction held 10 bases outside the gene matches. The CDR3 loop spans 18 amino acids. Sequencing was at deep level. Only in-frame clones appear in the TCRdb table, and some are missing; sequencing was by immunoSEQ multiplex PCR. This table holds about 1.9 million clones, around 93% found once. This TCR was sampled from a man aged 18-30 years in good health. Some clones in this sample may be carry-over from other donors' samples. The genes are TRBV6-7 and TRBJ1-5; 7 nucleotides line up with TRBD1. TRBV6-7 is given ORF status, its function remaining uncertain. The sample comprised naive CD8+ T cells from PBMCs. As DNA, the CDR3 is TGTGCCAGCAGTTACCCTCGGGACAGAAGGAATAGCAATCAGCCCCAGCATTTT. It codes for CASSYPRDRRNSNQPQHF.